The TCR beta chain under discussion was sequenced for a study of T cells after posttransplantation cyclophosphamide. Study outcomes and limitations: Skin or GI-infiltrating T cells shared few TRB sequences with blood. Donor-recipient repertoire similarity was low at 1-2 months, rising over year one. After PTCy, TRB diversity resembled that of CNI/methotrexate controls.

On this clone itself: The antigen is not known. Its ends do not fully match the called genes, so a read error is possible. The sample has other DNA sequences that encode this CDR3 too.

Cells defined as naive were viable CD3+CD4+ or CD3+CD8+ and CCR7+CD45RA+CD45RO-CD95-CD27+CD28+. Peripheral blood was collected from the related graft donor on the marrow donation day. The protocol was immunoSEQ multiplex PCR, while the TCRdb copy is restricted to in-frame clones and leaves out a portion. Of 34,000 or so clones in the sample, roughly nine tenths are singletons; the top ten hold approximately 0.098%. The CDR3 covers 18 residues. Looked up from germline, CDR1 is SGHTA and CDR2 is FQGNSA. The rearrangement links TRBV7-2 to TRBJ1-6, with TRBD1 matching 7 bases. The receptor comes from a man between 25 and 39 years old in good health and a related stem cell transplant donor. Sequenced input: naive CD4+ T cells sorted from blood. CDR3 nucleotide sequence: TGTGCCAGCAGCCCCGACAGGGTCTTGAGCTCCTATAATTCCCCCCTCCACTTT. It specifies CASSPDRVLSSYNSPLHF. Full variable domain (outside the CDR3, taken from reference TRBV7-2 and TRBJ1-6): GAGVSQSPSNKVTEKGKDVELRCDPISGHTALYWYRQSLGQGLEFLIYFQGNSAPDKSGLPSDRFSAERTGGSVSTLTIQRTQQEDSAVYLCASSPDRVLSSYNSPLHFGNGTRLTVT.